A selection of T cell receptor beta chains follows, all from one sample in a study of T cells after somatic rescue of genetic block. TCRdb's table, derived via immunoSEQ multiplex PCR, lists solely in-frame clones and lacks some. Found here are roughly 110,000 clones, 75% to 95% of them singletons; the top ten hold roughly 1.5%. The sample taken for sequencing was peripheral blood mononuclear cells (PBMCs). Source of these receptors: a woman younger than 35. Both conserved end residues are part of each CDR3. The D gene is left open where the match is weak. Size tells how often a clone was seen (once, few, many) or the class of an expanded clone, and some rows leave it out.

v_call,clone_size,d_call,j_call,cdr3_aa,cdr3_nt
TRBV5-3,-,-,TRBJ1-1,CARRLNGSIMNTEAFF,TGTGCCAGAAGGCTCAACGGTTCCATCATGAACACTGAAGCTTTCTTT
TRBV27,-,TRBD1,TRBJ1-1,CASSLLSISDRGNTEAFF,TGTGCCAGCAGTTTACTCTCCATCTCCGACAGGGGGAACACTGAAGCTTTCTTT
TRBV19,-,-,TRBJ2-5,CASSVSPEGTQYF,TGTGCCAGTAGTGTGTCTCCTGAAGGGACCCAGTACTTC
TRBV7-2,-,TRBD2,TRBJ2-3,CASSALAGVSTDTQYF,TGTGCCAGCAGCGCGCTAGCGGGGGTTAGCACAGATACGCAGTATTTT
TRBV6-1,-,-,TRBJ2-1,CASTPSISYNEQFF,TGTGCCAGCACACCGTCGATCTCCTACAATGAGCAGTTCTTC
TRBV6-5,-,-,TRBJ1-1,CASSSGQMNTEAFF,TGTGCCAGCAGTTCAGGACAGATGAACACTGAAGCTTTCTTT
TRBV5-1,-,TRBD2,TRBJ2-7,CASSLAPSGGHEQYF,TGCGCCAGCAGCTTGGCCCCTAGCGGGGGCCACGAGCAGTACTTC
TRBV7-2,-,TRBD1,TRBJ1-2,CASSEVDRALYGYTF,TGTGCCAGCAGCGAAGTCGACAGGGCCCTCTATGGCTACACCTTC
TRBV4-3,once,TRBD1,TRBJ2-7,CASSPGQGTDEQYF,TGCGCCAGCAGCCCGGGACAGGGGACAGACGAGCAGTACTTC
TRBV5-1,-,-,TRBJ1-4,CASSLSGAKGTNEKLFF,TGCGCCAGCAGCTTGTCGGGGGCTAAAGGCACTAATGAAAAACTGTTTTTT
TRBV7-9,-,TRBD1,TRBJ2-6,CASSHQTGPTISGANVLTF,TGTGCCAGCAGCCACCAGACAGGGCCAACAATCTCTGGGGCCAACGTCCTGACTTTC
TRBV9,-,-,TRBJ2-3,CASSVDPWTDTQYF,TGTGCCAGCAGCGTAGATCCGTGGACAGATACGCAGTATTTT
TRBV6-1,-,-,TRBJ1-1,CATTGLNTEAFF,TGTGCCACCACAGGTTTGAACACTGAAGCTTTCTTT
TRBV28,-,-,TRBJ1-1,CASSSPPGQGYTEAFF,TGTGCCAGCAGTTCACCCCCCGGGCAGGGGTACACTGAAGCTTTCTTT
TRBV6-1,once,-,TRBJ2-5,CASTDTGSLRETQYF,TGTGCCAGCACCGACACCGGGAGCTTGAGGGAGACCCAGTACTTC
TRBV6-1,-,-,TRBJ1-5,CASSGGPEAQPQHF,TGTGCCAGCAGTGGGGGCCCAGAGGCCCAGCCCCAGCATTTT
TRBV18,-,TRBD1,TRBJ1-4,CASSPRGGQGAEKLFF,TGTGCCAGCTCACCACGGGGGGGACAGGGTGCGGAAAAACTGTTTTTT
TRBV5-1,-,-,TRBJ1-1,CASSFDLYTEAFF,TGCGCCAGCAGCTTCGACCTTTACACTGAAGCTTTCTTT
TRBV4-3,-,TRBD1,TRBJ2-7,CASSQGAGDRGNYEQYF,TGCGCCAGCAGCCAAGGAGCCGGGGACAGGGGTAACTATGAGCAGTACTTC
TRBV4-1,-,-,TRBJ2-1,CASSQEGGLSYNEQFF,TGCGCCAGCAGCCAAGAGGGCGGGCTCTCCTACAATGAGCAGTTCTTC
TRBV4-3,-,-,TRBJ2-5,CASSSRWGETQYF,TGCGCCAGCAGCTCCCGGTGGGGTGAGACCCAGTACTTC
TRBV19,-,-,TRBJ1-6,CASSMATASYNSPLHF,TGTGCCAGTAGTATGGCCACAGCCTCCTATAATTCACCCCTCCACTTT